The T cell receptor beta chain described here comes from a study of cytomegalovirus exposure and HLA in healthy donors. A note on this clone: Its target is not known.

The CDR3 length is 16 residues. V was cut by 3 bases and J by 2 bases, with 16 bases left in between. Germline V gene lookup returns CDR1 MNHNS and CDR2 SASEGT. Primers for the PCR totalled 60 Vbeta and 13 Jbeta. Assay used: immunoSEQ multiplex PCR; TCRdb lists only in-frame clones, some missing. Across 45,000 to 65,000 clones, the top ten clones capture approximately 13% of the sample. Study-wide findings and caveats: A cluster of highly shared sequence variants was likely a sequencing artifact. Sequencing depth roughly uniform across donors was assumed in presence/absence analyses.

The sequence derives from a man aged 18 to 29 in good health and CMV-seropositive. Sequencing was performed on PBMCs. J is TRBJ1-2 and V is TRBV6-1; D is perhaps TRBD1 (5 bases). The CDR3 loop is CASSETGTELNYGYTF. The CDR3 coding sequence is TGTGCCAGCAGTGAGACCGGGACTGAACTCAACTATGGCTACACCTTC.